A single sample gave rise to the 10 T cell receptor beta chains below, sequenced in a study of regulatory T cells in long-lasting Graves disease. CDR3-region Arm-PCR and iRepertoire HTBI primers produced the TCR beta libraries. TCRdb used MiXCR to reprocess the multiplex PCR reads, holding one entry per CDR3 protein. The data show 560,000 or so distinct CDR3 sequences, approximately 16% seen once. Time point of the sample: newly diagnosed GD, antithyroid drugs for less than 3 months. Preparation of the TCR library used RNA extracted from PBMCs. These data are also associated with another study on T cells in Graves' hyperthyroidism and ophthalmopathy.

Specimen: peripheral blood mononuclear cells (PBMCs), collected at new diagnosis, from a patient treated with antithyroid drugs. The source of these receptors is a young man with Graves disease.

This clonotype was counted at least ten times. The chain combines TRBV5-5 with TRBJ2-3; D is unresolved. Trimming removed 3 bases from V and 3 bases from J, with 14 bases in between. The CDR3 covers 15 residues. Germline V gene data show CDR1 as SGHKS and CDR2 as YYEKEE (reference sequence). The CDR3 protein is CASSSAGSSTDTQYF. The CDR3 DNA is TGTGCCAGCAGCTCAGCAGGTTCATCGACAGATACGCAGTATTTT.

This clonotype was observed a few times. The chain couples TRBV6-1 to TRBJ2-1; 12 bases map to TRBD2. Germline values: CDR1 MNHNS, CDR2 SASEGT. V was pared by 5 bases and J by 7 bases, with 12 bases of the junction left unmatched. This CDR3 contains 17 residues. This chain's CDR3 is CASSPLAGGLGRNEQFF. The CDR3 DNA reads as TGTGCCAGCAGTCCCCTAGCGGGAGGGCTCGGCAGGAATGAGCAGTTCTTC.

For this clonotype: A much larger clone differs by one base, so this may be a read error. The chain uses TRBV18 and TRBJ2-1, with D hard to call. Germline V gene data show CDR1 as KGHSH and CDR2 as LQKENI. The CDR3 is made up of 13 amino acids. The CDR3 protein is CVSSPSDYNEQFF. CDR3 nucleotides: TGTGTCAGCTCACCAAGCGACTACAATGAGCAGTTCTTC.

This clonotype was observed a handful of times. The chain employs TRBV28 and TRBJ1-2; tentative D call: TRBD1 (5 bases). In germline, CDR1 is MDHEN, CDR2 SYDVKM. The CDR3 length is 14 residues. Trimming cost V 3 bases and J 4 bases, with 12 bases left between them. The CDR3 here is CASSFNRGRYGYTF. In nucleotides, the CDR3 is TGTGCCAGCAGTTTTAACCGGGGACGCTATGGCTACACCTTC.

The V gene is TRBV20-1, the J gene TRBJ1-1, with a possible D match to TRBD1 (6 bases). The CDR3 has 12 residues. V dropped 5 bases and J dropped 4 bases, with 11 bases sitting between them. The germline CDR1 and CDR2 sequences are DFQATT and SNEGSKA (reference sequence). In DNA form, the CDR3 reads TGCAGTGCTGGGACAATCCCCACTGAAGCTTTCTTT. Translation: CSAGTIPTEAFF.

Remarks on this clonotype: The junction departs from germline at one end; a sequencing error may be responsible. The J gene is TRBJ1-1, the V gene TRBV9, with D possibly matching TRBD1 (6 bases). CDR1 SGDLS and CDR2 YYNGEE come from the germline V gene. This CDR3 is built from 15 residues. This chain's CDR3 is CASSVVGGGFTGAFF. CDR3 DNA: TGTGCCAGCAGCGTAGTAGGGGGGGGGTTCACTGGAGCTTTCTTT.

This clonotype was seen a few times. The chain links TRBV25-1 to TRBJ2-3; D unresolved. Germline V CDR1 and CDR2: MGHDK, SYGVNS. CDR3 length equals 11 residues. V lost 7 bases, J lost 1 base, and 3 bases lay in between. Written as DNA, the CDR3 is TGTGCCAGCACACGCACAGATACGCAGTATTTT. Translation gives CASTRTDTQYF.

The rearrangement joins TRBV19 to TRBJ2-1; perhaps TRBD1 as D (5 bases). The CDR3 is 13 residues long. The V end lost 5 bases, the J end lost 3 bases, and 8 bases lay between the germline ends. Germline loops: CDR1 LNHDA, CDR2 SQIVND (reference sequence). The CDR3 sequence: CASSGAGYNEQFF. The CDR3 DNA reads TGTGCCAGTAGTGGGGCTGGCTACAATGAGCAGTTCTTC.

This clonotype showed up just a few times. A read error may explain this, as a much larger clone is one base away. The chain recombines TRBV11-2 with TRBJ1-1; D is possibly TRBD1 (6 bases). CDR1 and CDR2 from the germline V gene are SGHAT and FQNNGV. The CDR3 sequence is 14 residues long. In DNA form, the CDR3 reads TGTGCCAGCAGCTACAGGGATGCGAACACTGGAGCTTTCTTT. Translating gives CASSYRDANTGAFF.

This clonotype was seen only a few times. The chain uses TRBV2 and TRBJ2-2, with D maybe TRBD2 (5 bases). The CDR3 is 16 amino acids. Trimming cost V 1 base and J 4 bases, with 13 bases left between them. Germline-derived CDR1 and CDR2 are SNHLY and FYNNEI. In nucleotides, the CDR3 is TGTGCCAGCAGTGAAGGCGGGCTAGTGGGCACCGGGGAGCTGTTTTTT. Protein: CASSEGGLVGTGELFF. Combining the CDR3 with reference TRBV2 and TRBJ2-2 gives the whole variable domain EPEVTQTPSHQVTQMGQEVILRCVPISNHLYFYWYRQILGQKVEFLVSFYNNEISEKSEIFDDQFSVERPDGSNFTLKIRSTKLEDSAMYFCASSEGGLVGTGELFFGEGSRLTVL.